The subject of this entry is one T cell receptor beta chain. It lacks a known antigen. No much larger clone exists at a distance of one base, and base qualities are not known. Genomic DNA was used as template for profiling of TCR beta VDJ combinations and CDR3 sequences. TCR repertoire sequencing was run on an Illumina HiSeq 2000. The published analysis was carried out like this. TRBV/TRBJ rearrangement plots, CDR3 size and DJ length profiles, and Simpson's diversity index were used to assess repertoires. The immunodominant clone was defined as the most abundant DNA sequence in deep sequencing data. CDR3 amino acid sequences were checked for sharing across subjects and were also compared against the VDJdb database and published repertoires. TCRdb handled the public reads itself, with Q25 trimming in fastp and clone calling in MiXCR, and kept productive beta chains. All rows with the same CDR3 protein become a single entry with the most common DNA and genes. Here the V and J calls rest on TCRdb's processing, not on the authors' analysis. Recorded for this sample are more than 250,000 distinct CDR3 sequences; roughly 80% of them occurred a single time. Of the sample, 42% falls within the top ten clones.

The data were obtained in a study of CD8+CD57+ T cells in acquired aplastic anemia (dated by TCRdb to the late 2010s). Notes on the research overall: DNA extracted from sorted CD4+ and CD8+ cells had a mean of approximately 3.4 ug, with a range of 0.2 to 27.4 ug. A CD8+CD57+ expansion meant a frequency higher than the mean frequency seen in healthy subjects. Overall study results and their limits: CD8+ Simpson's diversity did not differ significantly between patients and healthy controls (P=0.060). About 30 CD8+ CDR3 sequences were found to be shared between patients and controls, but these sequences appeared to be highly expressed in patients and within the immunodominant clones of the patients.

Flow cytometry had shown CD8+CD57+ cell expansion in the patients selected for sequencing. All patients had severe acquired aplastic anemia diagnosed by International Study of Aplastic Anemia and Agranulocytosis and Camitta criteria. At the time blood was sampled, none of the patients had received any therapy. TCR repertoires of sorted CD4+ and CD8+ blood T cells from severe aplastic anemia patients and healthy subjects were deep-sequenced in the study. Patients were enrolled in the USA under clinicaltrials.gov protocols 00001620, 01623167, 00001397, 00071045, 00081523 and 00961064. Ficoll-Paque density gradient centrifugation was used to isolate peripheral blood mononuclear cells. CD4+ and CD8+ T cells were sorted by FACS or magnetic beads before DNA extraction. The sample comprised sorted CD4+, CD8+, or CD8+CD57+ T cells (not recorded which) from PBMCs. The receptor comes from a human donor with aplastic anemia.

The CDR3 region: CASSSRVGETPEFFF. Read as DNA, the sequence is TGTGCCAGCAGCTCGAGAGTGGGAGAGACGCCGGAATTTTTCTTT. The rearrangement combines TRBV7-2 with TRBJ1-1, with the D gene uncertain. V is pared back by 4 bases and J by 13 bases, with 25 bases lying between the germline termini. The germline V gene specifies SGHTA as CDR1 and FQGNSA as CDR2. From the cysteine through the phenylalanine, the CDR3 covers 15 amino acids. Kept here is only the CDR3 DNA, which spans 45 bases and is read in frame from base 1.